These 17 T cell receptor beta chains were all obtained from the same sample, sequenced in a study of OX40 agonist ivuxolimab in advanced cancers. The table came from immunoSEQ multiplex PCR; TCRdb's copy has only in-frame clones and leaves some out. Of some 65,000 clones in the sample, over 60% were seen once. The sequences come from CD4+ or CD8+ T cells sorted from blood, collected in a trial of the OX40 agonist ivuxolimab. The origin of the receptors is an adult with an advanced solid tumor such as melanoma, head and neck, liver or kidney cancer.

At least ten counts were recorded for this clone. This chain joins TRBV9 and TRBJ1-1; unclear D gene. The V gene lost 2 bases and the J gene lost 0 bases, with 5 bases spanning the gap. Germline CDR1 SGDLS, CDR2 YYNGEE. This CDR3 region has 13 residues. The CDR3 DNA reads as TGTGCCAGCAGCGTGATGATGAACACTGAAGCTTTCTTT. Its protein is CASSVMMNTEAFF.

The chain employs TRBV9 and TRBJ2-7; the match to TRBD2 covers 13 bases. Per the germline V gene, CDR1 is SGDLS and CDR2 is YYNGEE. V shed 0 bases, J shed 7 bases, and the junction held 4 bases outside the gene matches. This CDR3 has 15 amino acids. CDR3 sequence (DNA): TGTGCCAGCAGCGTAGTGGGACTAGCGGGAACTGAGCAGTACTTC. This encodes CASSVVGLAGTEQYF.

This chain uses TRBV18 with TRBJ2-3; D unresolved. V shed 1 base and J shed 4 bases, with 9 bases lying between them. The CDR3 has 14 residues. Per germline, CDR1 KGHSH and CDR2 LQKENI. Here the CDR3 reads CASSPRDGADTQYF. The CDR3 DNA reads TGTGCCAGCTCACCACGTGATGGTGCAGATACGCAGTATTTT.

The chain couples TRBV6-1 to TRBJ2-2, with a weak D call TRBD1 (6 bases). Trimming cost V 8 bases and J 2 bases, with 12 bases left between them. The CDR3 totals 14 residues. The germline CDR1 and CDR2 sequences are MNHNS and SASEGT. The DNA for the CDR3 is TGTGCCAGCTTCGCAGGGGACAACACCGGGGAGCTGTTTTTT. Protein: CASFAGDNTGELFF.

The chain combines TRBV7-3 with TRBJ2-5; 7 positions match TRBD2. V trimming: 5 bases; J trimming: 2 bases; junction bases outside the gene matches: 5. The CDR3 extends over 14 amino acids. Germline V CDR1 and CDR2: SGHTA, FQGTGA. CDR3 protein: CASSPSGDQETQYF. CDR3 coding DNA: TGTGCCAGCAGCCCTAGCGGAGATCAAGAGACCCAGTACTTC.

The V and J genes are TRBV9 and TRBJ1-3; 8 positions agree with TRBD1. The CDR3 covers 16 residues. Germline V gives CDR1 SGDLS, CDR2 YYNGEE. The V gene end was trimmed by 4 bases and the J gene end by 7 bases; junction bases not matched to a gene: 13. This CDR3 reads CASSRGGTGIMNTIYF. Here the CDR3 DNA reads TGTGCCAGCAGCAGGGGAGGGACAGGCATTATGAACACCATATATTTT.

CDR3 bases: TGTGCCAGCAGTGAATCCGGGACAGGGGGTATAGAATCCTACGAGCAGTACTTC. This gives the protein CASSESGTGGIESYEQYF. The chain joins TRBV25-1 to TRBJ2-7, with TRBD1 identical over 11 bases. The J segment lost 1 base and the V segment lost 1 base, leaving 9 bases of the junction unmatched. The CDR3 is 18 amino acids. Germline assignment: CDR1 MGHDK and CDR2 SYGVNS.

This clone was found a few times. The rearrangement uses TRBV4-1 and TRBJ1-1; 7 positions agree with TRBD1. Losses at the gene ends were 3 bases for V and 5 bases for J; bases not matched to a gene: 3. The CDR3 has 13 residues. CDR1 MGHRA and CDR2 YSYEKL come from the germline V gene. CDR3 coding DNA: TGCGCCAGCAGCCATCAGGGGGGAACTGAAGCTTTCTTT. Protein sequence: CASSHQGGTEAFF.

This sequence joins TRBV18 and TRBJ2-5; 8 positions agree with TRBD1. Germline CDR1 is KGHSH and CDR2 is LQKENI. This CDR3 has 18 residues. The J segment lost 3 bases and the V segment lost 0 bases, leaving 12 bases of the junction unmatched. The CDR3 DNA sequence: TGTGCCAGCTCACCACCGACAGGGGAGCAAGTTGGTAAAGAGACCCAGTACTTC. It specifies CASSPPTGEQVGKETQYF.

The chain employs TRBV6-5 and TRBJ1-2; D unresolved. V lost 5 bases and J 4 bases, leaving 11 bases between the germline ends. The CDR3 has 13 residues. The V gene's germline CDR1 is MNHEY and CDR2 SVGAGI. CDR3 loop: CASSPSEPYGYTF. DNA of the CDR3: TGTGCCAGCAGTCCAAGCGAGCCCTATGGCTACACCTTC.

Only a few counts were recorded for this clone. The chain employs TRBV10-3 and TRBJ1-5; tentative D call: TRBD1 (5 bases). Per the germline V gene, CDR1 is ENHRY and CDR2 is SYGVKD. The CDR3 is 13 amino acids. V lost 10 bases and J 5 bases, leaving 15 bases between the germline ends. CDR3 in DNA: TGTGCCACCGGGGCAGGGCAAGATCAGCCCCAGCATTTT. Amino acids: CATGAGQDQPQHF.

The V gene is TRBV11-2, the J gene TRBJ2-1, with 7 bases that match TRBD2. Trimming at V came to 1 base and at J to 0 bases, leaving 6 bases not matched to a gene. This CDR3 contains 17 residues. Germline values: CDR1 SGHAT, CDR2 FQNNGV. This CDR3 is CASSLAGGSTSYNEQFF. CDR3 sequence (DNA): TGTGCCAGCAGCTTAGCGGGCGGGAGTACCTCCTACAATGAGCAGTTCTTC.

This clone was detected only a few times. The chain recombines TRBV6-6 with TRBJ2-5; D is unclear. The germline V gene encodes CDR1 MNHNY and CDR2 SVGAGI (reference sequence). The CDR3 has 14 residues. Trimming stripped 5 bases from V and 2 bases from J, with 12 bases between. CDR3 coding DNA: TGTGCCAGCAGTCCATTTGCTAGTCAAGAGACCCAGTACTTC. This gives the protein CASSPFASQETQYF.

This clone was observed a single time. V gene TRBV5-1 combines with J gene TRBJ2-1; D is ambiguous. Trimming removed 2 bases at V and 8 bases at J, with 14 bases between. CDR3 length: 14 amino acids. Germline CDR1 is SGHRS and CDR2 is YFSETQ. Here the CDR3 DNA reads TGCGCCAGCAGCTTAAGCTCGCCCACGGATGAGCAGTTCTTC. Protein: CASSLSSPTDEQFF.

This clone was seen a handful of times. The genes are TRBV6-5 and TRBJ1-3; D unclear. This CDR3 region has 14 residues. Germline assignment: CDR1 MNHEY and CDR2 SVGAGI. V was clipped by 6 bases and J by 7 bases, with 16 bases between them. CDR3 protein: CASRVSREGNTIYF. The CDR3 bases are TGTGCCAGCAGAGTCAGTAGGGAAGGGAACACCATATATTTT.

V usage is TRBV10-2 and J usage is TRBJ2-1; 7 nucleotides align to TRBD1. Germline V gene sequence: CDR1 WSHSY, CDR2 SAAADI. The CDR3 sequence is 12 residues long. With V trimmed by 5 bases and J by 10 bases, 5 bases remained unmatched. CDR3 sequence reads: CASSRQGDEQFF. The CDR3 DNA is TGCGCCAGCAGTAGACAGGGCGACGAGCAGTTCTTC.

This rearrangement joins TRBV27 to TRBJ1-2; 8 positions agree with TRBD1. The CDR3 runs to 13 residues. The trim removed 6 bases at V and 2 bases at J, leaving 2 bases unmatched. Germline V gives CDR1 MNHEY, CDR2 SMNVEV (reference sequence). CDR3 nucleotide sequence: TGTGCCAGCAGGGACAGGGTCAACTATGGCTACACCTTC. Encoded protein: CASRDRVNYGYTF.